This T cell receptor (beta chain) appears in the sequencing data of a study of T cells after yellow fever vaccination (dated by TCRdb to about 2019). A note on the overall study: Libraries from fractions with low cell numbers were prepared with the SMART-Seq v4 Ultra Low Input RNA kit. To track T-cell clones before and after primary and booster YFV17D yellow fever vaccination, bulk TCR alpha and beta repertoires were sequenced longitudinally. Two healthy male donors made up the cohort, one aged 18 to 30 years and the other aged 30 to 40 years. Bulk PBMC replicates and cell subsets were isolated from blood drawn at multiple timepoints before and after both primary and secondary immunization.

Synthesis of TCR cDNA relied on 5'RACE template switching, a step that introduced a universal primer site along with unique molecular identifiers. cDNA synthesis was primed from both the TCR alpha and TCR beta constant segments. Libraries were amplified in two PCR steps, with sample barcodes and sequencing adapters added in the second step. Sequencing of the libraries was done on either Illumina HiSeq 2500 (2x100 bp) or NovaSeq (2x150 bp). The paper's processing steps were these. MIGEC was used to demultiplex reads and collapse the reads into UMI consensus sequences, and MiXCR was used for V(D)J alignment. Vaccine-responding clonotypes were identified with edgeR using replicate PBMC samples, with FDR below 0.01 and a log2 fold change above 5 up to day 15 being required. CD4 or CD8 identity was assigned to each bulk clonotype according to whether the clonotype was present at higher abundance in the sequenced CD4 repertoire or the sequenced CD8 repertoire. TCRdb reanalyzed the raw reads on its own, using fastp at Q25 for trimming and MiXCR for clone calling, and kept in-frame beta chains. Every CDR3 protein is listed once, alongside the most common genes and DNA of its rows. TCRdb's processing, not the authors', yielded these V and J calls. The sample yields 450,000 to 650,000 distinct CDR3 sequences; around an eighth were counted once. The ten largest clones represent more than 13% of the sample.

Results the study describes overall, beyond this receptor: Because the study included only a couple of donors, the extent to which the findings can be generalized is limited. FACS-sorted repertoires could contain abundant contaminating clonotypes from the bulk population, so computational filtering was required. After the booster, most of the clones that had expanded following primary vaccination were detected again (around 95% of CD4 and roughly 90% of CD8), which suggests that memory was broadly maintained. A small share of clonotypes was detected in both CD4 and CD8 compartments, with the overlap likely arising from convergent recombination. The secondary T-cell response was weaker than the primary response but faster, peaking on day 5 instead of day 15.

According to the study, the label for this sample's treatment or condition signals: live attenuated yellow fever vaccine strain. At every blood-draw timepoint, two biological replicates of bulk PBMCs were collected. PBMCs were isolated from peripheral blood using a standard Ficoll-Paque protocol. RNA was extracted with TriZol from bulk PBMCs, CD4 and CD8 fractions, and dextramer-positive and dextramer-negative fractions. As for this clonotype: Its antigen is currently not known. The record has no base qualities; no much larger clone is one base away.

Sequencing was performed on PBMCs, taken on the day of the yellow fever booster vaccination. The receptor was derived from a man in his thirties or forties who received the YFV17D yellow fever vaccine.

The CDR3 protein is CASKSRNEQYF. The sequenced DNA is TGTGCCAGCAAATCTAGGAACGAGCAGTACTTC. Recombination linked TRBV7-9 to TRBJ2-7, with the D gene too uncertain to name. Taken from cysteine to phenylalanine, the CDR3 has 11 residues. Only the CDR3 portion is preserved as DNA: 33 bases, with reading frame beginning at the first base. V sheds 7 bases and J sheds 5 bases, leaving 9 bases between their ends. Reading the germline V gene (reference sequence) gives CDR1 SEHNR and CDR2 FQNEAQ.